This T cell receptor beta chain was sequenced during a study of CD8 T cells in ankylosing spondylitis. Whole-study results and caveats: CD8+ by phenotype, disease-linked clones were relatively rare in peripheral blood. A motif of eight or nine highly homologous TCR beta variants was seen as apparently characteristic of ankylosing spondylitis blood. Significant enrichment of disease-linked clones was reportedly seen in matched ankylosing spondylitis synovial fluid. Previously reported in reactive arthritis synovial fluid and blood were some of the motif variants.

Each CDR3 protein gets one entry after TCRdb re-called the 5' RACE reads with MiXCR. The repertoire has just under 350,000 distinct CDR3 sequences, under 15% of them found once; the top ten carry approximately 0.99%. Only a few counts were recorded for this clonotype. Its antigen is not known. This receptor was identified in a male donor with ankylosing spondylitis or in good health (not recorded which). Source material: blood, either unsorted or a sorted T cell fraction (not recorded which).

The CDR3 loop reads CASSLGTFGSGNTIYF. Here the CDR3 DNA reads TGTGCCAGCAGTCTAGGGACTTTTGGCTCTGGAAACACCATATATTTT. The chain combines TRBV7-2 with TRBJ1-3, with a possible D match to TRBD1 (5 bases). Looked up from germline, CDR1 is SGHTA and CDR2 is FQGNSA. Trimming left V 6 bases short and J 0 bases short, with 15 bases between. The CDR3 has 16 amino acids. The entire variable domain, with the rest obtained from reference TRBV7-2 and TRBJ1-3, is as follows: GAGVSQSPSNKVTEKGKDVELRCDPISGHTALYWYRQSLGQGLEFLIYFQGNSAPDKSGLPSDRFSAERTGGSVSTLTIQRTQQEDSAVYLCASSLGTFGSGNTIYFGEGSWLTVV.